Reported below is one T cell receptor (beta chain). Its target is not known. Sequencing used immunoSEQ v3. Repertoires were generated with immunoSEQ multiplex PCR, while TCRdb's copy carries only in-frame clones and drops some. The sample has more than 9,000 clones, over 60% seen once. V dropped 4 bases and J dropped 7 bases, with 14 bases sitting between them. The CDR3 covers 14 residues. CDR1 is SGHDN and CDR2 is FVKESK in the germline V gene. The sample is drawn from a study of TIL therapy for anti-PD-1-resistant metastatic lung cancer. Across the whole study: Tumors carried a median about 1.5 non-synonymous mutations per megabase.

The time point denotes: pre-treatment sample, taken before nivolumab and TIL therapy. Pleural nodules or supraclavicular lymph nodes made up most of the excised metastases sampled. Enrollment ran from October 2017 to early 2020. Study-level points and caveats: Compared with baseline intratumoral T cells, expanded TIL cultures were more clonal and less diverse (6% vs 31%).

The clonotype was recovered from a person aged 25 to 79 with non-small cell lung cancer. This specimen consisted of tumor tissue, obtained at baseline. The chain joins TRBV14 to TRBJ1-5; D possibly corresponds to TRBD1 (6 bases). The DNA of the CDR3 is TGTGCCAGCAGCCTCGGGGGGGGCTCGCAGCCCCAGCATTTT. Its protein is CASSLGGGSQPQHF.